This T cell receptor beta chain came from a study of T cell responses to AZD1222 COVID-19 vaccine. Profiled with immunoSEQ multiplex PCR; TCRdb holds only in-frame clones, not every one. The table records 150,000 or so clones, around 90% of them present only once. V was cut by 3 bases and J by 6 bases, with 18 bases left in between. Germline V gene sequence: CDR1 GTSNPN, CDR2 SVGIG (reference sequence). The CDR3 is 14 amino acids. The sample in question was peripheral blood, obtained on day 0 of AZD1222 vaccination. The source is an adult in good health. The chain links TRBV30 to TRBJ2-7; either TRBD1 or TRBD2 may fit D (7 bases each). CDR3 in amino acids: CAWRGGGSLGEQYF. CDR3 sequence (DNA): TGTGCCTGGAGGGGAGGGGGCTCTTTGGGCGAGCAGTACTTC. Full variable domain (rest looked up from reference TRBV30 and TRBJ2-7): SQTIHQWPATLVQPVGSPLSLECTVEGTSNPNLYWYRQAAGRGLQLLFYSVGIGQISSEVPQNLSASRPQDRQFILSSKKLLLSDSGFYLCAWRGGGSLGEQYFGPGTRLTVT.